These T cell receptor beta chains were read from a single sample in a study of identical twins. TCRdb passed the 5' RACE reads through MiXCR, listing each CDR3 protein once. The table includes approximately 670,000 distinct CDR3 sequences, approximately 6% detected once. The sequenced sample consisted of naive T cells sorted from blood. These receptors all come from a young man in good health. The CDR3 runs from the conserved cysteine through the conserved F or W. The D gene is left open where the match is weak. A row's size may be missing; if present it is once, few, many or a size class.

>TRBV20-1|TRBD2|many|TRBJ2-1|12
TGCAGTGCTAGCGGGACTAGCGACGAGCAGTTCTTC
CSASGTSDEQFF
>TRBV20-1|TRBD2|NA|TRBJ2-1|15
TGCAGTGCTAGAGCTACTAGCGGGGTTTACAATGAGCAGTTCTTC
CSARATSGVYNEQFF
>TRBV6-5|NA|many|TRBJ1-5|14
TGTGCCAGCAGTTGGGACAAATGGGGTCAGCCCCAGCATTTT
CASSWDKWGQPQHF
>TRBV9|NA|NA|TRBJ2-2|15
TGTGCCAGCAGCGTAGGAGGAGGCCCCACCGGGGAGCTGTTTTTT
CASSVGGGPTGELFF
>TRBV7-9|NA|many|TRBJ1-2|13
TGTGCCAGCAGCTTAGACAGTATCTATGGCTACACCTTC
CASSLDSIYGYTF
>TRBV2|TRBD1|NA|TRBJ2-1|13
TGTGCCAGCACCCAGGACAGGGCAAATGAGCAGTTCTTC
CASTQDRANEQFF
>TRBV4-3|TRBD2|NA|TRBJ2-7|16
TGCGCCAGCAGCCCAGGATTTGCCGGGGGGATATACGAGCAGTACTTC
CASSPGFAGGIYEQYF
>TRBV28|TRBD2|many|TRBJ2-3|15
TGTGCCAGCAGTCCCCGGACTAGCGGGAGATTGACGCAGTATTTT
CASSPRTSGRLTQYF
>TRBV7-9|NA|few|TRBJ2-1|15
TGTGCCAGCAGCAAAGGGGGAGGGGTCTACAATGAGCAGTTCTTC
CASSKGGGVYNEQFF
>TRBV27|TRBD2|many|TRBJ2-1|15
TGTGCCAGCAATAAATTAGCGGGAGCTTACAATGAGCAGTTCTTC
CASNKLAGAYNEQFF
>TRBV28|TRBD1|few|TRBJ1-1|13
TGTGCCAGCAGCCTCCGGGACAGAAAGGGAGCTTTCTTT
CASSLRDRKGAFF
>TRBV15|NA|NA|TRBJ2-6|15
TGTGCCACCAGCCCACCCGAAAGTGGGGCCAACGTCCTGACTTTC
CATSPPESGANVLTF